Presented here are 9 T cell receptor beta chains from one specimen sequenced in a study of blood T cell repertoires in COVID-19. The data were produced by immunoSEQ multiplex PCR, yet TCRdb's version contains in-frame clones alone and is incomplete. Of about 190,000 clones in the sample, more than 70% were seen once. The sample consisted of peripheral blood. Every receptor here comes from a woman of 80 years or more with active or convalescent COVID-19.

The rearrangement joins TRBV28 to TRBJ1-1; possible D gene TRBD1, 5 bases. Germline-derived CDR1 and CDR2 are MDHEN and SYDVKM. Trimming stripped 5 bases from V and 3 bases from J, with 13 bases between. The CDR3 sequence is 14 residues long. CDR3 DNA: TGTGCCAGCAGTAGCAGGGCGATGTACACTGAAGCTTTCTTT. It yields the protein CASSSRAMYTEAFF.

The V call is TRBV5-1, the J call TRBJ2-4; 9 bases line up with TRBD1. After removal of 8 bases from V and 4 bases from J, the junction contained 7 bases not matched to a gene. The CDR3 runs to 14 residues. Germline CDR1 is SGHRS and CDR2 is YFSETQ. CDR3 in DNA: TGCGCCAGTAAACCGGGACAGGGAAAAAACATTCAGTACTTC. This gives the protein CASKPGQGKNIQYF.

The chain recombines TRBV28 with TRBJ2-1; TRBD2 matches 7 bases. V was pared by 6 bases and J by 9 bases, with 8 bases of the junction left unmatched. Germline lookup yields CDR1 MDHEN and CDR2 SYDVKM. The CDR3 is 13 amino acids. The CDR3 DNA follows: TGTGCCAGCAGGCAACGGGGGGAAGGTGAGCAGTTCTTC. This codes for CASRQRGEGEQFF. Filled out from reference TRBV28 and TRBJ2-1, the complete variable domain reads DVKVTQSSRYLVKRTGEKVFLECVQDMDHENMFWYRQDPGLGLRLIYFSYDVKMKEKGDIPEGYSVSREKKERFSLILESASTNQTSMYLCASRQRGEGEQFFGPGTRLTVL.

In DNA form, the CDR3 reads TGCGCCAGCAGCCAAAGCCTAGTCGCAACTAATGAAAAACTGTTTTTT. It codes for CASSQSLVATNEKLFF. The chain employs TRBV4-1 and TRBJ1-4; D call uncertain. This CDR3 spans 16 amino acids. V was pared by 2 bases and J by 0 bases, with 10 bases between. Per the germline V gene, CDR1 is MGHRA and CDR2 is YSYEKL.

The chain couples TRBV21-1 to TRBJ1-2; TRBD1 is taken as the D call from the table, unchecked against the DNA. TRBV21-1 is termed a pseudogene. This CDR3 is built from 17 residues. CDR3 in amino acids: CASSIGIPGPQGHGYTF. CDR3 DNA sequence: TGTGCCAGCAGCATCGGCATTCCGGGACCCCAGGGGCATGGCTACACCTTC.

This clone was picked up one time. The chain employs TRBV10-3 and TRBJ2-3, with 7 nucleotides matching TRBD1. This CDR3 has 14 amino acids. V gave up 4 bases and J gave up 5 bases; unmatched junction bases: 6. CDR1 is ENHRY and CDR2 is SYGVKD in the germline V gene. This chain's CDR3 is CAISAKGAQDTQYF. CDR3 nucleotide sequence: TGTGCCATCAGTGCAAAGGGGGCGCAAGATACGCAGTATTTT.

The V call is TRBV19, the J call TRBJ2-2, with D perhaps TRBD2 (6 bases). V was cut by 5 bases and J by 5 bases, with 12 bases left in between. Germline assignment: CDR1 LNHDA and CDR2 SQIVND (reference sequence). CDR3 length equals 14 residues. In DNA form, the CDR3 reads TGTGCCAGTAGTCGATCCGCGGGAACCGGGGAGCTGTTTTTT. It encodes CASSRSAGTGELFF.

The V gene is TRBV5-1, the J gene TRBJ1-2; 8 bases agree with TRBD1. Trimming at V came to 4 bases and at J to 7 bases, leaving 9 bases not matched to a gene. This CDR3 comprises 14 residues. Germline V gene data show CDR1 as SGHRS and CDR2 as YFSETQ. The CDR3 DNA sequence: TGCGCCAGCAGCGAGGACAGGGCCCTCCTTGGCTACACCTTC. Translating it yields CASSEDRALLGYTF.

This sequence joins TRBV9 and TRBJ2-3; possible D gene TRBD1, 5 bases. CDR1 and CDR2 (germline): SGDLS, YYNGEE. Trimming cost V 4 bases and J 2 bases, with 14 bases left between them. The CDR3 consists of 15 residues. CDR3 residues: CASSSRQMHTDTQYF. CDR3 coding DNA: TGTGCCAGCAGCTCCCGACAGATGCACACAGATACGCAGTATTTT.